This TCR beta chain was found in a study of blood T cell repertoires in COVID-19. About the research overall: Material from acute and convalescent COVID-19 was sourced from the United States, Italy and Spain.

This study enrolled people aged about 18 to 100 from under 25 US geographic areas. Germline lookup yields CDR1 SGHVS and CDR2 FQNEAQ. Germline trimming cut 5 bases from V and 7 bases from J; bases unmatched to any gene: 3. The CDR3 spans 12 residues. Libraries were prepared by immunoSEQ multiplex PCR; TCRdb keeps only in-frame clonotypes and omits some of them. The data show roughly 130,000 clones, about four fifths seen once. This chain connects TRBV7-8 to TRBJ1-2; 8 bases fit TRBD1. The source is a man in his fifties or sixties who had recovered from COVID-19. Specimen: PBMCs or T cells enriched from blood (not recorded which). CDR3 nucleotides: TGTGCCAGCAGCCATGGACAGGGTGGCTACACCTTC. Protein sequence: CASSHGQGGYTF.